This T cell receptor (beta chain) is drawn from a study of cytomegalovirus exposure and HLA in healthy donors (dated by TCRdb to the late 2010s). Some background on the complete study: In an earlier analysis of several hundred of the donors, less than 350 Gb of sequence data and 120 million or so unique TCR beta sequences from 150 million to 200 million T cells were reported. Across approximately 400 genotyped donors of the cohort, an average of roughly 250,000 unique TCR beta nucleotide sequences per donor were sequenced, and approximately 19% of those sequences were non-productive. The study profiled the T cell repertoires of under 850 subjects by immunosequencing and related them to cytomegalovirus serostatus. Typing coverage differed by locus: A, B, C, DRB1 and DQB1 were typed in roughly 620-640 donors, DQA1 in around 500, DPA1 in roughly 590, and DPB1 in 450 to 480. Roughly 5 DR-DQ haplotypes were handled as single units for association and clustering because linkage in the cohort was strong. In the later analysis, no new phenotypic data were used to find candidate immune exposures; instead, reliance was placed on TCR beta sequences and their occurrence across donors. Every discovery cohort repertoire had been produced on one sequencing platform. About 280 gigabases of sequencing data and around 85 million unique TCR sequences made up an early release that covered approximately 620 HLA-typed donors. Alongside the repertoire data, information on donor age, sex, ethnicity and CMV serostatus was compiled. In an earlier analysis of 587 of the donors, high-throughput TCR beta sequencing was used to judge whether each TCR beta V gene segment behaved as functional or pseudogenic. To predict cytomegalovirus infection status, the study brought together high-throughput TCR immunosequencing, statistical association of individual TCRs with disease status, and machine learning. A later genetic analysis took genome-wide SNP genotypes for about 60% of the roughly 670 donors and used that subset as a discovery cohort. The study aimed to test whether signatures of past pathogen exposure could be identified by cataloging public T cell receptors. Besides the first cohort of hundreds of subjects, a separate validation cohort made up of 120 different subjects was used. In a later analysis, previously published TCR beta repertoires from about 640 donors were re-analyzed and high-resolution HLA genotyping was added so that TCR occurrence patterns could be studied. Of the roughly 390 genotyped donors, 81% fell in the genetic ancestry cluster associated with self-reported Caucasian donors. HLA typing included class I and class II loci at four-digit resolution.

There are a few counts of this clone. The antigen it binds to is not known. The sample holds no much larger clone one base away, and base qualities are not on file. Here is what the overall study found, with its caveats: The sequencing pipeline was judged likely to have produced a cluster of highly shared sequence variants as a technical artifact. At a false discovery rate of 0.05, a later analysis linked 15,000 to 20,000 TCR beta sequences to specific HLA alleles. In a later analysis, most CMV-associated TCR beta chains were found to appear HLA-restricted, with HLA associations seemingly driven largely by CMV exposure. In this cohort, only TCR beta chains were sequenced, and detectable features were limited by the absence of alpha or paired-chain data. Three of the identified cytomegalovirus-associated TCR beta chains were confirmed in vitro to be specific for cytomegalovirus antigens. The authors suggested that the approach could potentially be extended to other disease states and immunological phenotypes. A further reported finding was that TCR beta sequences accurately predicted the HLA-A and HLA-B alleles for most subjects in the first cohort. Across donors, most TCR sequences were observed very rarely, whereas some public TCRs were present in many individuals. The presence/absence analyses assumed that sequencing depth was roughly uniform across donors, and that assumption may not be true. In a later analysis, several top co-occurrence clusters were reported to appear linked to parvovirus B19, influenza, CMV and Epstein-Barr virus. The 87-base-pair reads could not distinguish some IMGT-functional V segments, including TRBV6-2 and TRBV6-3, so those segments were excluded. In a later analysis, HLA-associated TCR beta chains showed more clonal expansion and lower generation probabilities than non-associated chains that were equally common. CMV serostatus was the only immune exposure information available for the cohort. The earlier analysis of 450 to 700 of the donors excluded roughly 16 rarely observed V segments, including chromosome 9 orphons, because counts were too low. A later genetic analysis reported fewer N-insertions in productive TCRs among donors in an Asian-associated ancestry cluster than the roughly 620-donor mean. V-gene and J-gene trimming of TCR beta chains was associated with a missense DCLRE1C variant in a later genetic analysis, and the association was replicated in an independent cohort. In the study, some 160 TCR beta chains were listed as associated with cytomegalovirus. The classifier was reported to diagnose cytomegalovirus status with high specificity and sensitivity in both the original cohort and the validation cohort. According to a later analysis, TCR association rates differed among HLA loci, with DRB1 alleles showing the most associated TCRs and HLA-C alleles showing the fewest. When HLA alleles, especially DR and DQ, strongly co-occurred, attributing TCR associations to individual alleles was difficult. Broadly in line with IMGT annotations, most TCR beta V segments showed up in productive rearrangements about 87% or about 30% of the time in an earlier analysis of 587 of the donors. Because some donors lacked HLA typing at each locus, the association tests relied only on the typed subset. Linkage disequilibrium might explain the correlated functional status among segregating V segments, but an unknown experimental factor could not be ruled out.

The germline V gene encodes CDR1 MDHEN and CDR2 SYDVKM. The CDR3 runs 13 amino acids, cysteine and phenylalanine included. Of the read, only the CDR3 DNA is kept; its 39 bases are in frame from base 1. A distance of 6 bases separates the germline ends of V and J, which lose 2 bases and 4 bases respectively. The cohort was made up of about 670 healthy bone marrow donors. Cohort members were all nominally healthy when sampled, although unrecorded immune exposures were likely present. The donor tested CMV seronegative and was one of the 352 seronegative cohort members. A peripheral blood sample was collected from each donor, and TCR beta sequencing was performed on peripheral blood mononuclear cells. Genomic DNA was extracted from the blood cell samples with the Qiagen DNeasy Blood Extraction Kit. Library creation used the immunoSEQ multiplex PCR assay. For the multiplex PCR, a mixture combining 60 forward primers for TCR Vbeta segments and 13 reverse primers for TCR Jbeta segments was used. Amplification of the CDR3 region of rearranged TCR beta genes was performed with a multiplex PCR assay on genomic DNA. Amplified TCR beta libraries were sequenced as 87-base-pair reads on the Illumina HiSeq System. In the authors' own workflow: In a later analysis, some 80 million unique TCR beta chains were counted across the approximately 670 repertoires, and approximately 11 million of these chains were shared by at least two donors. A nearest-neighbor algorithm error-corrected the raw reads and collapsed the reads into unique sequences, merging closely related sequences to remove PCR and sequencing errors. Alignment of CDR3 sequences to IMGT reference sequences was used to assign V, D and J gene segments. For a sequence to be retained, at least a six-nucleotide match to both a V gene segment and a J gene segment was required. A rearrangement was called productive if the CDR3 had no stop codons and remained in frame with V and J, and every other rearrangement was called non-productive. Following IMGT convention, CDR3 was defined as the stretch from the second conserved V-encoded cysteine to the conserved J-encoded phenylalanine. In an earlier analysis of around 540 of the donors, sequences lacking an unambiguous match to a single V gene segment were excluded. In an earlier analysis of a few hundred of the donors, V segments were called functional above 56.7% productive rearrangements and were called segregating when the between-donor standard deviation exceeded 5%. To diagnose cytomegalovirus status from the catalog of TCR beta chain sequences, a statistical classification framework was built. In a later analysis, TCR nucleotide sequences were compared against IMGT/GENE-DB human TR gene sequences so that V and J genes could be assigned. In a later analysis, CDR3 sequences and most-parsimonious VDJ recombination scenarios were assigned using the TCRdist pipeline. In a later analysis, each TCR beta chain was defined by its CDR3 amino acid sequence together with its V-gene family, and reads without a unique V-gene family were excluded. To address suspected cross-contamination and a sequencing artifact, a later analysis removed 592 highly shared, low-generation-probability nucleotide sequences. In a later analysis, a clonal expansion index was calculated for each public chain from normalized within-repertoire ranks of inferred template counts. Generation probabilities in a later analysis came from a VDJ recombination model fitted to out-of-frame rearrangements, and those results were checked against IGoR. In a later analysis, TCR-TCR, TCR-HLA and TCR-CMV co-occurrence was scored with hypergeometric tests, and a repertoire-size bias correction was applied to TCR pairs. In a later analysis, false discovery rates were estimated by permuting HLA or CMV assignments 20 times. A later analysis grouped co-occurring TCRs with DBSCAN, adding TCRdist sequence similarity when clustering within HLA-allele-positive subsets. Repertoires with fewer than 30,000 or more than 120,000 public chains, plus five repertoires with anomalous nucleotide sharing, were excluded from co-occurrence clustering. The source is immuneACCESS, and TCRdb retained only in-frame sequences with V and J called. Part of the clones is not carried over; for the studies checked, unresolved V genes explain less than half of this, and the remainder is unexplained. V, J and clone size reflect that table, while D and trimming were determined from the DNA. Recorded for this sample are about 130,000 clones; just over 75% of them occurred a single time. The ten largest clones add up to around 1.9% of the sample.

This TCR came from a woman aged 50 to 60 in good health and CMV-seronegative. The sequenced sample was PBMCs. The rearranged chain carries TRBV28 and TRBJ1-5, with the D gene not clear enough to name. The base sequence is TGTGCCAGCAGTTTAAACAGTAATCAGCCCCAGCATTTT. It encodes CASSLNSNQPQHF.